The present TCR beta chain was sequenced within a study of cytomegalovirus exposure and HLA in healthy donors. In the PCR, 60 Vbeta and 13 Jbeta primers were used. Sequenced by immunoSEQ multiplex PCR; TCRdb stores in-frame clones only, minus some. The sample yields about 150,000 clones, 70% to 85% seen once. CDR3 length equals 14 residues. Per the germline V gene, CDR1 is SGHRS and CDR2 is YFSETQ. With V trimmed by 0 bases and J by 6 bases, 6 bases remained unmatched. Study-wide results and limits: In a later analysis, TCR beta V- and J-gene trimming was associated with a missense DCLRE1C variant. TRBV6-2, TRBV6-3 and other indistinguishable V segments were excluded. An analysis that was carried out later associated approximately 17,000 TCR beta sequences with HLA alleles at 0.05 false discovery rate.

As to this clone: The antigen is unknown.

The chain is built from TRBV5-1 and TRBJ2-7, with TRBD2 matching 7 bases. Sample: PBMCs. The sequence came from a man aged 30 to 45 in good health and CMV-seronegative. This chain's CDR3 is CASSLAAGVGEQYF. The CDR3 DNA reads as TGCGCCAGCAGCTTGGCCGCGGGGGTTGGCGAGCAGTACTTC.